The 32 T cell receptor beta chains in this list originate from one sample, sequenced in a study of shared clonotypes between healthy human individuals. TCRdb's copy holds only in-frame clones and misses some; the assay was immunoSEQ multiplex PCR. The sample has millions of clones; more than 85% are singletons. The specimen was naive CD4+ T cells from PBMCs. The subset is: CD45RA+ positively selected. The receptors here all came from a man younger than 35 in good health. Some clones in this sample may be carry-over from other donors' samples.

This clone appeared once. V is TRBV29-1 and J is TRBJ2-7; 7 bases are shared with TRBD1. Germline loops: CDR1 SQVTM, CDR2 ANQGSEA. Unmatched junction bases numbered 7, after V lost 4 bases and J lost 1 base. The CDR3 runs 14 residues. This chain's CDR3 is CSVGGDSKSYEQYF. CDR3 DNA: TGCAGCGTTGGAGGGGACAGCAAGTCCTACGAGCAGTACTTC.

V gene TRBV5-1 combines with J gene TRBJ2-1; 10 nucleotides line up with TRBD2. V shed 3 bases and J 2 bases; nucleotides not matched to a gene: 11. The CDR3 is 18 residues long. Germline CDR1 SGHRS, CDR2 YFSETQ. The DNA for the CDR3 is TGCGCCAGCAGCTCCCAAGGGCTAGCGGGAGTTGCCTACAATGAGCAGTTCTTC. Translated: CASSSQGLAGVAYNEQFF.

The table lists this clone with a count of one. The J gene is TRBJ2-7, the V gene TRBV7-2, with 8 bases lining up with TRBD1. Per the germline V gene, CDR1 is SGHTA and CDR2 is FQGNSA. J lost 3 bases, V lost 2 bases, and 3 bases had no gene match. The CDR3 loop spans 14 amino acids. The CDR3 here is CASSLYGTGYEQYF. As DNA, the CDR3 is TGTGCCAGCAGCTTATACGGGACAGGCTACGAGCAGTACTTC.

The V and J genes are TRBV5-1 and TRBJ1-4; no firm D call. The germline CDR1 and CDR2 sequences are SGHRS and YFSETQ. Trimming removed 5 bases from V and 5 bases from J, with 13 bases in between. The CDR3 runs to 14 residues. CDR3 in amino acids: CASSPVAENEKLFF. The CDR3 DNA reads TGCGCCAGCAGTCCAGTCGCAGAGAATGAAAAACTGTTTTTT.

The chain employs TRBV27 and TRBJ2-5, with TRBD2 matching over 15 bases. Germline loops: CDR1 MNHEY, CDR2 SMNVEV (reference sequence). After removal of 2 bases from V and 4 bases from J, the junction contained 14 bases not matched to a gene. The CDR3 runs to 20 residues. This CDR3 is CASSLRSVRTSGRVGETQYF. In nucleotides, the CDR3 is TGTGCCAGCAGTTTAAGGTCCGTCCGGACTAGCGGGAGGGTAGGAGAGACCCAGTACTTC.

The table lists this clone with a count of one. The CDR3 bases are TGTGCCTGCCGAGGGGGCTCCTACGAGCAGTACTTC. Encoded protein: CACRGGSYEQYF. The chain carries TRBV30 and TRBJ2-7; possibly TRBD1 for D (6 bases). The length of the CDR3 is 12 residues. Trimming left V 6 bases short and J 0 bases short, with 9 bases between. Germline V gene sequence: CDR1 GTSNPN, CDR2 SVGIG (reference sequence).

Points on this clone: Other DNA sequences within the sample encode an identical CDR3. The rearrangement links TRBV5-1 to TRBJ1-1; D is uncertain. The CDR3 totals 13 residues. The V gene's germline CDR1 is SGHRS and CDR2 YFSETQ. The V gene lost 1 base and the J gene lost 1 base, with 5 bases spanning the gap. For the CDR3, the DNA is TGCGCCAGCAGCTTGCCTGAGAACACTGAAGCTTTCTTT. Translating gives CASSLPENTEAFF.

The V and J genes are TRBV11-3 and TRBJ2-3, with 8 positions matching TRBD2. The CDR3 spans 17 residues. Germline V CDR1 and CDR2: SGHNT, YENEEA. Trimming cost V 1 base and J 0 bases; bases outside gene matches: 6. CDR3 in amino acids: CASSLGLAGPSTDTQYF. The CDR3 coding sequence is TGTGCCAGCAGCTTAGGATTAGCGGGACCTAGCACAGATACGCAGTATTTT.

The rearrangement uses TRBV6-5 and TRBJ2-7; 8 bases align to TRBD1. The ends lost 6 bases at V and 5 bases at J; junction bases unmatched: 3. This CDR3 has 12 amino acids. CDR1 is MNHEY, CDR2 SVGAGI, per germline. CDR3 residues: CASRNRGNEQYF. DNA for the CDR3: TGTGCCAGCAGAAACAGGGGGAACGAGCAGTACTTC.

The gene calls are TRBV6-5 and TRBJ2-5; D possibly uses TRBD1 or TRBD2 (5 bases each). Germline lookup yields CDR1 MNHEY and CDR2 SVGAGI. V lost 4 bases and J lost 5, with 17 bases in between. CDR3 length equals 15 residues. The CDR3 DNA reads as TGTGCCAGCAGTTCGGGGATTTCAGGGACGGAGACCCAGTACTTC. Translated: CASSSGISGTETQYF.

V usage is TRBV5-1 and J usage is TRBJ2-2, with 8 bases matching TRBD2. CDR3 length equals 15 residues. Germline-derived CDR1 and CDR2 are SGHRS and YFSETQ. With 4 bases clipped from V and 6 bases from J, the junction kept 8 bases outside the gene matches. CDR3: CASSIRTSYPGELFF. DNA for the CDR3: TGCGCCAGCAGCATACGGACTAGCTATCCCGGGGAGCTGTTTTTT.

The V gene is TRBV30, the J gene TRBJ1-6, with D tentatively TRBD1 (5 bases). V shed 2 bases and J shed 14 bases, with 16 bases lying between them. Germline V gene sequence: CDR1 GTSNPN, CDR2 SVGIG (reference sequence). CDR3 size: 13 residues. CDR3 nucleotides: TGTGCCTGGAGTCCCGACAGCGGCGAGGCCCTCCACTTT. It encodes CAWSPDSGEALHF.

The V and J genes are TRBV5-1 and TRBJ2-2; D tentatively reads TRBD1 or TRBD2 (7 bases each). Looked up from germline, CDR1 is SGHRS and CDR2 is YFSETQ. Trimming removed 4 bases from V and 2 bases from J, with 12 bases in between. The CDR3 is made up of 15 amino acids. Here the CDR3 DNA reads TGCGCCAGCAGCGGGACAGCGGGAAACACCGGGGAGCTGTTTTTT. It encodes CASSGTAGNTGELFF.

V and J are TRBV5-8 and TRBJ1-1; D uncertain. The length of the CDR3 is 14 residues. CDR1 is SGHTS, CDR2 YDEGEE, per germline. V shed 4 bases and J shed 3 bases, with 13 bases lying between them. This CDR3 reads CASSKGRRDTEAFF. The CDR3, as DNA: TGTGCCAGCAGCAAAGGGAGGAGGGACACTGAAGCTTTCTTT.

The CDR3 nucleotides read TGTGCCTGGAGTGTAGATAGAGAACTGTTTTTT. Amino acids: CAWSVDRELFF. The rearrangement joins TRBV30 to TRBJ1-4; no definite D call. V was pared by 0 bases and J by 12 bases, with 8 bases between. CDR1 is GTSNPN, CDR2 SVGIG, per germline (reference sequence). The length of the CDR3 is 11 residues.

The V and J genes are TRBV18 and TRBJ2-3; TRBD2 matches at 8 bases. J was trimmed by 2 bases and V by 6 bases; bases with no gene match: 4. CDR1 is KGHSH and CDR2 is LQKENI in the germline V gene. The CDR3 spans 14 residues. The CDR3 DNA sequence: TGTGCCAGCTCCAGCGGGAGTTCCACAGATACGCAGTATTTT. This codes for CASSSGSSTDTQYF. The full variable domain, its missing parts supplied by reference TRBV18 and TRBJ2-3, is NAGVMQNPRHLVRRRGQEARLRCSPMKGHSHVYWYRQLPEEGLKFMVYLQKENIIDESGMPKERFSAEFPKEGPSILRIQQVVRGDSAAYFCASSSGSSTDTQYFGPGTRLTVL.

The chain recombines TRBV2 with TRBJ1-4; possible D gene TRBD1, 5 bases. The V gene's germline CDR1 is SNHLY and CDR2 FYNNEI. The CDR3 runs 12 residues. V dropped 8 bases and J dropped 5 bases, with 9 bases sitting between them. DNA for the CDR3: TGTGCCAGCGACCGGGACAATGAAAAACTGTTTTTT. Translating gives CASDRDNEKLFF.

This clone occurred once. The chain recombines TRBV6-6 with TRBJ1-1; the match to TRBD1 covers 7 bases. With V trimmed by 10 bases and J by 6 bases, 14 bases remained unmatched. This CDR3 spans 14 amino acids. Germline-derived CDR1 and CDR2 are MNHNY and SVGAGI (reference sequence). In DNA form, the CDR3 reads TGTGCCACCCACGACAGGGTTAAAGGGTCTGAAGCTTTCTTT. Amino acid sequence: CATHDRVKGSEAFF.

This chain uses TRBV14 with TRBJ2-7; 11 nucleotides align to TRBD1. V lost 1 base and J lost 4; bases outside the gene matches: 9. Germline V gives CDR1 SGHDN, CDR2 FVKESK. The CDR3 is 17 residues long. Written as DNA, the CDR3 is TGTGCCAGCAGCCAAGGAAACTACCGGGACAGGGGGTACGAGCAGTACTTC. Its translation is CASSQGNYRDRGYEQYF.

The J gene is TRBJ2-2, the V gene TRBV19; TRBD1 matches at 8 bases. The CDR3 totals 15 residues. Germline values: CDR1 LNHDA, CDR2 SQIVND (reference sequence). V lost 4 bases and J lost 5; bases outside the gene matches: 6. The CDR3 reads CASSNGRGRTGELFF. The CDR3 DNA reads TGTGCCAGTAGTAATGGCAGGGGGCGTACCGGGGAGCTGTTTTTT.

J is TRBJ1-2 and V is TRBV5-8, with TRBD1 as a possible D gene (6 bases). V was trimmed by 1 base and J by 9 bases, leaving 16 bases between them. Per the germline V gene, CDR1 is SGHTS and CDR2 is YDEGEE. This CDR3 has 14 amino acids. The CDR3 spells CASSLSQGSSSYTF. The CDR3 coding sequence is TGTGCCAGCAGCTTGTCCCAGGGGAGTAGTAGCTACACCTTC.

The chain carries TRBV11-2 and TRBJ2-1, with 13 bases that match TRBD2. Germline V CDR1 and CDR2: SGHAT, FQNNGV. CDR3 length: 16 amino acids. V dropped 6 bases and J dropped 8; count of bases not matched to a gene: 10. CDR3 residues: CASRAPTSGRAYEQFF. The CDR3 bases are TGTGCCAGCAGGGCACCCACTAGCGGGAGGGCCTATGAGCAGTTCTTC.

The chain combines TRBV27 with TRBJ2-5; possibly TRBD2 for D (6 bases). This CDR3 has 17 amino acids. Trimming cost V 2 bases and J 0 bases, with 16 bases left between them. Germline-derived CDR1 and CDR2 are MNHEY and SMNVEV (reference sequence). CDR3 sequence: CASSLPDLASHQETQYF. CDR3 bases: TGTGCCAGCAGTTTACCCGATCTAGCGAGCCACCAAGAGACCCAGTACTTC.

This chain connects TRBV29-1 to TRBJ2-3; 9 bases match TRBD1. With 8 bases clipped from V and 4 bases from J, the junction kept 7 bases outside the gene matches. The CDR3 runs to 13 residues. Germline-derived CDR1 and CDR2 are SQVTM and ANQGSEA. The DNA of the CDR3 is TGCAGCATGACAGGGGGACAGGCAGATACGCAGTATTTT. Encoded protein: CSMTGGQADTQYF.

The genes are TRBV10-3 and TRBJ2-1; TRBD2 aligns across 7 bases. With 5 bases clipped from V and 5 bases from J, the junction kept 18 bases outside the gene matches. The CDR3 is made up of 18 amino acids. CDR1 is ENHRY and CDR2 is SYGVKD in the germline V gene. This CDR3 is CAISYGLGGEGVHNEQFF. DNA of the CDR3: TGTGCCATCAGTTATGGACTAGGAGGTGAAGGGGTACACAATGAGCAGTTCTTC.

This clone was seen more than once but under ten times. The V gene is TRBV5-4, the J gene TRBJ1-1; D remains ambiguous. The CDR3 sequence is 13 residues long. V was clipped by 1 base and J by 1 base, with 5 bases between them. Germline V CDR1 and CDR2: SGHNT, YYREEE (reference sequence). Here the CDR3 reads CASSLLANTEAFF. The DNA for the CDR3 is TGTGCCAGCAGCTTGTTGGCGAACACTGAAGCTTTCTTT. Together with reference TRBV5-4 and TRBJ1-1, the CDR3 gives the full variable domain: ETGVTQSPTHLIKTRGQQVTLRCSSQSGHNTVSWYQQALGQGPQFIFQYYREEENGRGNFPPRFSGLQFPNYSSELNVNALELDDSALYLCASSLLANTEAFFGQGTRLTVV.

The chain has TRBV5-1 and TRBJ1-1, with no clear D. The CDR3 runs 14 residues. V was cut by 4 bases and J by 7 bases, with 17 bases left in between. The germline gives CDR1 SGHRS, CDR2 YFSETQ. The CDR3 nucleotides read TGCGCCAGCAGCCCCCAGACGGCTTCCCTTGAAGCTTTCTTT. Protein product: CASSPQTASLEAFF.

The chain combines TRBV11-2 with TRBJ2-1, with 9 nucleotides matching TRBD2. Germline lookup yields CDR1 SGHAT and CDR2 FQNNGV. V dropped 4 bases and J dropped 15; count of bases not matched to a gene: 10. The CDR3 spans 13 residues. The CDR3: CASSSGLARISFF. The CDR3, as DNA: TGTGCCAGCAGCTCGGGACTAGCTCGTATCTCGTTCTTC. Filled out from reference TRBV11-2 and TRBJ2-1, the complete variable domain reads EAGVAQSPRYKIIEKRQSVAFWCNPISGHATLYWYQQILGQGPKLLIQFQNNGVVDDSQLPKDRFSAERLKGVDSTLKIQPAKLEDSAVYLCASSSGLARISFFGPGTRLTVL.

The CDR3 spells CASSLKGPLNQPQHF. For the CDR3, the DNA is TGTGCCAGCAGTTTAAAGGGTCCCCTCAATCAGCCCCAGCATTTT. The genes are TRBV27 and TRBJ1-5; no firm D call. V was cut by 2 bases and J by 3 bases, with 11 bases left in between. The CDR3 is 15 residues long. Per the germline V gene, CDR1 is MNHEY and CDR2 is SMNVEV (reference sequence).

V usage is TRBV7-3 and J usage is TRBJ1-1, with D unresolved. V was clipped by 7 bases and J by 0 bases, with 12 bases between them. The length of the CDR3 is 14 residues. Germline values: CDR1 SGHTA, CDR2 FQGTGA. The CDR3 reads CASKPDGLNTEAFF. The CDR3 bases are TGTGCCAGCAAGCCCGACGGCCTGAACACTGAAGCTTTCTTT.

This clone occurred a few times. This sequence joins TRBV19 and TRBJ1-5, with D possibly matching TRBD1 (5 bases). Between the trimmed V and J ends, which lost 7 bases and 3 bases, there was a span of 16 bases. The CDR3 is made up of 15 amino acids. Germline CDR1 is LNHDA and CDR2 is SQIVND (reference sequence). In nucleotides, the CDR3 is TGTGCCAGTACCAGAGGTGGGGCGATCAATCAGCCCCAGCATTTT. It is translated as CASTRGGAINQPQHF. The whole variable domain, remainder taken from reference TRBV19 and TRBJ1-5, is DGGITQSPKYLFRKEGQNVTLSCEQNLNHDAMYWYRQDPGQGLRLIYYSQIVNDFQKGDIAEGYSVSREKKESFPLTVTSAQKNPTAFYLCASTRGGAINQPQHFGDGTRLSIL.

CDR3 coding DNA: TGCAGCGTAGACGAGCTGGGGAGAAGCTATGGCTACACCTTC. Its protein is CSVDELGRSYGYTF. This chain joins TRBV29-1 and TRBJ1-2; D is ambiguous. The CDR3 contains 14 residues. Germline lookup yields CDR1 SQVTM and CDR2 ANQGSEA. V was clipped by 6 bases and J by 4 bases, with 18 bases between them.